This T cell receptor beta chain was documented in a study of control samples from healthy donors and cancer patients. This CDR3 has 18 residues. V was clipped by 1 base and J by 4 bases; unmatched bases: 11. CDR1 MGHRA and CDR2 YSYEKL come from the germline V gene. Sequencing used immunoSEQ multiplex PCR; TCRdb keeps in-frame clones, though not all of them. The table includes about 76,000 clones, around 90% detected once. This TCR was recovered from a woman aged 45-59 years with colorectal cancer. Input material: PBMCs. The J gene is TRBJ2-1, the V gene TRBV4-1; 9 bases agree with TRBD2. The CDR3 coding sequence is TGCGCCAGCAGCCAAGCGGCACTCGCGGGGGGGCAGTACAATGAGCAGTTCTTC. Its protein is CASSQAALAGGQYNEQFF.